The entry below gives a single T cell receptor beta chain sequence along with its context. Antigen unknown. V shed 5 bases and J shed 0 bases, with 8 bases lying between them. The CDR3 is 13 amino acids. Germline lookup yields CDR1 SEHNR and CDR2 FQNEAQ (reference sequence). Patients were excluded for autoimmune disease history or systemic immunosuppression. This specimen belongs to a study of OX40 agonist ivuxolimab in advanced cancers. Background on the study: Prior therapy, whether anti-PD-1, anti-PD-L1 or anti-CTLA-4, was allowed, and under 50% had some.

Method: immunoSEQ multiplex PCR; TCRdb's copy keeps in-frame clones and lacks some. The sample includes about 57,000 clones, roughly 91% seen only once; the top ten take around 24%. Regarding the study as a whole: More expanded clones were seen, on average, in CD8+ T cells than in CD4+.

The sequences come from CD4+ or CD8+ T cells sorted from blood, collected in a trial of the OX40 agonist ivuxolimab. The receptor was isolated from an adult with an advanced solid tumor such as melanoma, head and neck, liver or kidney cancer. This chain joins TRBV7-9 and TRBJ2-7, with D perhaps matching TRBD2 (6 bases). CDR3 amino acids: CASSRENSYEQYF. The CDR3 nucleotides are TGTGCCAGCAGCCGGGAGAACTCCTACGAGCAGTACTTC.